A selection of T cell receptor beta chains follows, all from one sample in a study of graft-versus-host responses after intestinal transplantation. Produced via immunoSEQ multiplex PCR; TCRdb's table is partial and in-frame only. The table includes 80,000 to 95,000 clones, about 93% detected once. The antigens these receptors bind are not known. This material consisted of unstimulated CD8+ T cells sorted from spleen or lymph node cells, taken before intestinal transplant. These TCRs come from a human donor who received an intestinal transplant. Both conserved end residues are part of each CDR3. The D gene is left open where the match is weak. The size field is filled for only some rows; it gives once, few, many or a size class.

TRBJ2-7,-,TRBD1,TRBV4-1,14,TGCGCCAGCAGCCAAGTAGGGGGCCCGGGAGAGCAGTACTTC,CASSQVGGPGEQYF
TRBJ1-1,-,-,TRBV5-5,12,TGTGCCAGCAGCCTGACAGTTACTGAAGCTTTCTTT,CASSLTVTEAFF
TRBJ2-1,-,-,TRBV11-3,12,TGTGCCAGCAGCTTAGACAGGGGATCCCGGTTCTTC,CASSLDRGSRFF
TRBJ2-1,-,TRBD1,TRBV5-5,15,TGTGCCAGCAGCTGGCCGGGACAGGGGGGCGATGAGCAGTTCTTC,CASSWPGQGGDEQFF
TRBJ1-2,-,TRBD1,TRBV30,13,TGTGCCTGGAGTGTAGGACAGGACTATGGCTACACCTTC,CAWSVGQDYGYTF
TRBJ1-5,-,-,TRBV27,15,TGTGCCAGCAGTTTTTCCGGGGAAGGAAATCAGCCCCAGCATTTT,CASSFSGEGNQPQHF
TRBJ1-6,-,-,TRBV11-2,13,TGTGCCAGCAGCTTAGCCCCGGATTCACCCCTCCACTTT,CASSLAPDSPLHF
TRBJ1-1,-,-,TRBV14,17,TGTGCCAGCGGCCAAGATTTGGGGCCTCTCATGAACACTGAAGCTTTCTTT,CASGQDLGPLMNTEAFF
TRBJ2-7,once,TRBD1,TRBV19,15,TGTGCCAGTAGTATGCTTCCGACAGGGGGCTACGAGCAGTACTTC,CASSMLPTGGYEQYF
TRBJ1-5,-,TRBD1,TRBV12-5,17,TGTGCTAGTGGTTTGGTAACAGGGGGTTCCTTACATCAGCCCCAGCATTTT,CASGLVTGGSLHQPQHF
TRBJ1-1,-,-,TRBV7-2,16,TGTGCCAGCAGCTTAGCTCAGGGCACGGTTAACACTGAAGCTTTCTTT,CASSLAQGTVNTEAFF
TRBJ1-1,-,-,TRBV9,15,TGTGCCAGCAGCGTAGGAGGGGGGGAAGAGGATGAAGCTTTCTTT,CASSVGGGEEDEAFF
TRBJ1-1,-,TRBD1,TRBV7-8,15,TGTGCCAGCAGCTTGGGGGACAGTCTGAACACTGAAGCTTTCTTT,CASSLGDSLNTEAFF
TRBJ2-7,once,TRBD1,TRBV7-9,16,TGTGCCAGCAGCGGCAAGACAGGGGGAGACTCCTACGAGCAGTACTTC,CASSGKTGGDSYEQYF
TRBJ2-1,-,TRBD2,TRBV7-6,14,TGTGCCAGCAGCTTAGGTGCTAGCGGCATTGAGCAGTTCTTC,CASSLGASGIEQFF
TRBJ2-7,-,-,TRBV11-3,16,TGTGCCAGCAGCCCCCCAACGGGGGGCCTCTCCTACGAGCAGTACTTC,CASSPPTGGLSYEQYF
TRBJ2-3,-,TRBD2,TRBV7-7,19,TGTGCCAGCAGCTTATTACCTTCGGCGGGGGGCCCCGGCACAGATACGCAGTATTTT,CASSLLPSAGGPGTDTQYF
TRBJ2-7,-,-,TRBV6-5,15,TGTGCCAGCACCCCAGGACAGACTTCGCTATACGAGCAGTACTTC,CASTPGQTSLYEQYF
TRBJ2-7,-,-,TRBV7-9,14,TGTGCCAGCAGCTGGGGACTTAAACCCTACGAGCAGTACTTC,CASSWGLKPYEQYF
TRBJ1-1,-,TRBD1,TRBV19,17,TGTGCCAGTAGTTTAAATTCAGGGGGCGAGCCGAACACTGAAGCTTTCTTT,CASSLNSGGEPNTEAFF
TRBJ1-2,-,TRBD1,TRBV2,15,TGTGCCAGCATAGTTGGCAGGGGGCCCATCTCTGGCTACACCTTC,CASIVGRGPISGYTF
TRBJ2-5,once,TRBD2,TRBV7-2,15,TGTGCCAGCAGCCCGCGGGGGGGTCCTGTGGAGACCCAGTACTTC,CASSPRGGPVETQYF
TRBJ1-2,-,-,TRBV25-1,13,TGTGCCAGCAGTGCTGGACAGATATATGGCTACACCTTC,CASSAGQIYGYTF
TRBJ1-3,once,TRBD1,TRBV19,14,TGTGCCAGTAGTTGGGACAGCTCTGGAAACACCATATATTTT,CASSWDSSGNTIYF
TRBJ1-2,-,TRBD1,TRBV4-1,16,TGCGCCAGCAGCCCTACAATCGACAGGGGGGACTATGGCTACACCTTC,CASSPTIDRGDYGYTF
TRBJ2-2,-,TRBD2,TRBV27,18,TGTGCCAGCAGTCTATCGGACGGGAGGCTCGCGAACACCGGGGAGCTGTTTTTT,CASSLSDGRLANTGELFF
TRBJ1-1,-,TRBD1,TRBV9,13,TGTGCCAGCAGCACCGGGACAGAAACTGAAGCTTTCTTT,CASSTGTETEAFF
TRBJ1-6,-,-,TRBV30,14,TGTGCCTGGAGTGACAGGGAACTACCATCACCCCTCCACTTT,CAWSDRELPSPLHF
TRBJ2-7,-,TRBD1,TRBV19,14,TGTGCCAGTAGTATCTCGACAGGGAACCACGAGCAGTACTTC,CASSISTGNHEQYF
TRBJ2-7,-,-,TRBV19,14,TGTGCCAGTAGTATAGTACAGAACTCCTACGAGCAGTACTTC,CASSIVQNSYEQYF
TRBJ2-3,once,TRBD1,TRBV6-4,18,TGTGCCAGCAGTGACCAGAACCCACAGGGGCTGAGCACAGATACGCAGTATTTT,CASSDQNPQGLSTDTQYF
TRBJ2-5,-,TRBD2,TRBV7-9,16,TGTGCCAGCAGCCCCGGACTAGCGGCCCCCCGGGAGACCCAGTACTTC,CASSPGLAAPRETQYF
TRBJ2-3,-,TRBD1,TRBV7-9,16,TGTGCCAGCAGCCAATGGGACAGGGAGAACACAGATACGCAGTATTTT,CASSQWDRENTDTQYF